The clone carrying this TCR beta chain showed up just a few times. The CDR3 runs 15 residues. Germline CDR1 and CDR2: LNHDA and SQIVND (reference sequence). The J segment lost 5 bases and the V segment lost 3 bases, leaving 2 bases of the junction unmatched. A multiplex PCR was run with 60 Vbeta primers and 13 Jbeta primers. Data came from immunoSEQ multiplex PCR; TCRdb stores just in-frame clones and leaves some out. The repertoire includes some 200,000 clones, around 80% of them detected once, and over 2% sits in the top ten. The data originate from a study of cytomegalovirus exposure and HLA in healthy donors.

The receptor comes from a woman aged 25 to 39 in good health and CMV-seronegative. The material sequenced was PBMCs. V is TRBV19 and J is TRBJ1-5, with 12 bases fitting TRBD1. The CDR3 region has the DNA TGTGCCAGTAGTATGGGGACAGGGGGCGATCAGCCCCAGCATTTT. Protein product: CASSMGTGGDQPQHF.